Reported below is one TCR beta chain. Its cognate antigen is unknown. Trimming cost V 2 bases and J 7 bases, with 6 bases left between them. Germline V lookup: CDR1 SGDLS, CDR2 YYNGEE. The CDR3 has 11 residues. Assay used: immunoSEQ multiplex PCR; TCRdb lists only in-frame clones, some missing. The repertoire includes about 120,000 clones, approximately 89% of them detected once, and 1% to 1.4% sits in the top ten. The record originates from a study of cytomegalovirus exposure and HLA in healthy donors. General study results and limits: According to a subsequent analysis, TCR clusters from the first cohort were inclined to appear together in the roughly 120 validation repertoires. Specificity for CMV antigens was confirmed in vitro for three of the CMV-associated chains.

This chain uses TRBV9 with TRBJ2-5; D call uncertain. Sample: PBMCs. The source of this sequence is a woman aged 18-29 years in good health and CMV-seronegative. The CDR3 loop reads CASSVGGTQYF. CDR3 bases: TGTGCCAGCAGCGTCGGCGGGACCCAGTACTTC.